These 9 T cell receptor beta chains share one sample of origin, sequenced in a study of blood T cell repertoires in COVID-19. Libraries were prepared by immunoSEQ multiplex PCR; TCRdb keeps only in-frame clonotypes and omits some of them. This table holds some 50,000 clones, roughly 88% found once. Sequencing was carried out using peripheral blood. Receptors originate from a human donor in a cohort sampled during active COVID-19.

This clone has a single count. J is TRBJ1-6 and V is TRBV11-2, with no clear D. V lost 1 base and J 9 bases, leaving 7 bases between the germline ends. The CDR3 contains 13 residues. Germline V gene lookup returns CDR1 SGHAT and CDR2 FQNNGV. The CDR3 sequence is CASSLGASSPLHF. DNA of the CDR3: TGTGCCAGCAGCTTAGGAGCATCTTCACCCCTCCACTTT.

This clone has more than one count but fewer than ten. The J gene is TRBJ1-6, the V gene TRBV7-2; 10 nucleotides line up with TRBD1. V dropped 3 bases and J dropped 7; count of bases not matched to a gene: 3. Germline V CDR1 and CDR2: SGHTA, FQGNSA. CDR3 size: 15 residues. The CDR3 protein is CASSFDRGRNSPLHF. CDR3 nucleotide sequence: TGTGCCAGCAGCTTTGACAGGGGGCGAAATTCACCCCTCCACTTT.

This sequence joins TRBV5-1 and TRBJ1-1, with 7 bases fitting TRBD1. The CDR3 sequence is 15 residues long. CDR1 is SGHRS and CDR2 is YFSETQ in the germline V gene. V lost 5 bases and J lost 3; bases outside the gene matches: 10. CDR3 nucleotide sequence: TGCGCCAGCAGTGGCGGAGGGGGCGAATACACTGAAGCTTTCTTT. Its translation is CASSGGGGEYTEAFF.

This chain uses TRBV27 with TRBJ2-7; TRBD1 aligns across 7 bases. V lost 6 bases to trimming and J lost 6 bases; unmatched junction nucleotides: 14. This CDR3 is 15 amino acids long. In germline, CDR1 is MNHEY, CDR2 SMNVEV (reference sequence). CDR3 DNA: TGTGCCAGCAGCCGGAACAGGGGCCCCTGGTCCGAGCAGTACTTC. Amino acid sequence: CASSRNRGPWSEQYF.

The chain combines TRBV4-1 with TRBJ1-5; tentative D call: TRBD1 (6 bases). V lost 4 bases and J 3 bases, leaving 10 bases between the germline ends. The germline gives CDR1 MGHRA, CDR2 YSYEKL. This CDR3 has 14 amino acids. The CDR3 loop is CASSLTGSNQPQHF. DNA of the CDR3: TGCGCCAGCAGCCTAACAGGGTCCAATCAGCCCCAGCATTTT.

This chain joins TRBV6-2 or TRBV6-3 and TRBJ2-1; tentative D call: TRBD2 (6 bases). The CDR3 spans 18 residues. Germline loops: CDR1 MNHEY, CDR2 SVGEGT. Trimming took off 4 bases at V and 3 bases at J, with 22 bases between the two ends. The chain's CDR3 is CASSSPDYRGSNYNEQFF. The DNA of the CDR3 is TGTGCCAGCAGTTCCCCGGACTATCGTGGGTCAAACTACAATGAGCAGTTCTTC.

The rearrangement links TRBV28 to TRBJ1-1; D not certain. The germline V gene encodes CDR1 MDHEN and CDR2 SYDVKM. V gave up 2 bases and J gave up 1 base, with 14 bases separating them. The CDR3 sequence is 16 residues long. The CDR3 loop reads CASSLGGGEPNTEAFF. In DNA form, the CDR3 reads TGTGCCAGCAGTTTAGGAGGCGGGGAACCGAACACTGAAGCTTTCTTT.

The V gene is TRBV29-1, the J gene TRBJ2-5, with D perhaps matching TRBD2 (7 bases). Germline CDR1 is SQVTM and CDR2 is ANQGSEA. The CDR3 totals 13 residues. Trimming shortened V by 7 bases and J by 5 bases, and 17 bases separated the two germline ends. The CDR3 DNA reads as TGCAGCGCACCCCGGGGGGCTGGGGAGACCCAGTACTTC. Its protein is CSAPRGAGETQYF.

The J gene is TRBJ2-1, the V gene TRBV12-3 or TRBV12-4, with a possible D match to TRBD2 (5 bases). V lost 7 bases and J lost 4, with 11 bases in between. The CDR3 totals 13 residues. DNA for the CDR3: TGTGCCAGCATCGAGAGCGGTTACAATGAGCAGTTCTTC. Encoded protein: CASIESGYNEQFF.